This T cell receptor (beta chain) was retrieved from a study of T-cell memory formation after mild COVID-19. TCRdb fed the 5' RACE reads into MiXCR, producing one record per CDR3 protein. The data contain around 370,000 distinct CDR3 sequences, more than 20% of them singletons. CDR3 length equals 14 residues. Trimming took 0 bases from V and 4 from J, leaving 13 bases between them. Per the germline V gene, CDR1 is SQVTM and CDR2 is ANQGSEA. The chain combines TRBV29-1 with TRBJ2-7; possible D gene TRBD2, 5 bases. This clonotype was obtained from an adult woman who had mild COVID-19 (a few samples of this study predate the infection). Cell type and time point are not known. Sequences were obtained from PBMCs or a T cell subset sorted from them (not recorded which). The CDR3 region is CSVEDRGRGYEQYF. CDR3 DNA sequence: TGCAGCGTTGAAGATAGAGGGAGAGGATACGAGCAGTACTTC.